This passage covers 16 T cell receptor beta chains from one sample sequenced in a study of shared clonotypes between healthy human individuals. Assay: immunoSEQ multiplex PCR; the TCRdb copy retains only in-frame clones and omits some. The repertoire holds about 2 million clones, about 95% seen once, with around 1.2% in the top ten. The naive CD8 subset, CD45RO-negative cells positively selected for CCR7, excluded terminally differentiated effector memory CD45RA+ cells. The sample was naive CD8+ T cells sorted from blood. Source of these receptors: a man aged 18 to 30 in good health.

The chain combines TRBV4-1 with TRBJ1-1; D is uncertain. CDR1 and CDR2 from the germline V gene are MGHRA and YSYEKL. The V end was cut by 1 base, the J end by 4 bases, with 7 bases between. The CDR3 spans 13 residues. In nucleotides, the CDR3 is TGCGCCAGCAGCCAAGTGCCTAGCACTGAAGCTTTCTTT. The encoded protein is CASSQVPSTEAFF.

The gene calls are TRBV19 and TRBJ2-5; no firm D call. CDR1 LNHDA and CDR2 SQIVND come from the germline V gene (reference sequence). The CDR3 sequence is 13 residues long. V was clipped by 1 base and J by 2 bases, with 5 bases between them. The CDR3 DNA sequence: TGTGCCAGTAGTATAGCGGAACAAGAGACCCAGTACTTC. Translation: CASSIAEQETQYF.

The chain joins TRBV27 to TRBJ2-5; D gene ambiguous. The CDR3 runs to 13 residues. Germline V gene lookup returns CDR1 MNHEY and CDR2 SMNVEV (reference sequence). Trimming pared 3 bases from V and 5 bases from J, leaving 10 bases between. The CDR3 loop reads CASSFGLEETQYF. CDR3 bases: TGTGCCAGCAGTTTCGGCCTGGAGGAGACCCAGTACTTC.

V is TRBV5-6 and J is TRBJ2-3; D ambiguous. Deletions cut 0 bases from V and 3 bases from J, with 5 bases between. Germline V CDR1 and CDR2: SGHDT, YYEEEE. The CDR3 runs to 13 residues. The CDR3 region has the DNA TGTGCCAGCAGCTTGGTGATAACAGATACGCAGTATTTT. Amino acids: CASSLVITDTQYF.

V is TRBV4-1 and J is TRBJ2-7; D may correspond to TRBD1 or TRBD2 (5 bases each). This CDR3 has 13 residues. The V gene's germline CDR1 is MGHRA and CDR2 YSYEKL. V lost 4 bases, J lost 5 bases, and 12 bases lay in between. CDR3 nucleotides: TGCGCCAGCAGCCCCGGGAACAGGCACGAGCAGTACTTC. Protein: CASSPGNRHEQYF.

V gene TRBV11-2 combines with J gene TRBJ1-6, with no clear D. CDR3 length: 14 amino acids. Trimming took off 5 bases at V and 7 bases at J, with 12 bases between the two ends. CDR1 and CDR2 (germline): SGHAT, FQNNGV. CDR3 in DNA: TGTGCCAGCAGCCTCATGGGCCCAAATTCACCCCTCCACTTT. Amino acid sequence: CASSLMGPNSPLHF. The variable domain in full, completed from reference TRBV11-2 and TRBJ1-6, reads EAGVAQSPRYKIIEKRQSVAFWCNPISGHATLYWYQQILGQGPKLLIQFQNNGVVDDSQLPKDRFSAERLKGVDSTLKIQPAKLEDSAVYLCASSLMGPNSPLHFGNGTRLTVT.

The V and J genes are TRBV7-9 and TRBJ2-2, with 7 positions matching TRBD2. This CDR3 has 15 amino acids. CDR1 and CDR2 (germline): SEHNR, FQNEAQ (reference sequence). Trimming removed 3 bases from V and 4 bases from J; junction bases left unmatched: 5. DNA for the CDR3: TGTGCCAGCAGCTTTAGACTAGCTCCCACCGGGGAGCTGTTTTTT. Amino acids: CASSFRLAPTGELFF.

With respect to this clone: The sample carries other DNA sequences with the same CDR3. The V and J genes are TRBV11-2 and TRBJ2-7, with D unresolved. The length of the CDR3 is 14 residues. CDR1 is SGHAT and CDR2 is FQNNGV in the germline V gene. V was shortened by 6 bases and J by 0 bases, with 12 bases between the two germline ends. The CDR3 coding sequence is TGTGCCAGCAGTTTGGACCCTGGCTCCTACGAGCAGTACTTC. Translating gives CASSLDPGSYEQYF.

On this clone: Additional DNA sequences in this sample encode the identical CDR3. The chain couples TRBV4-1 to TRBJ2-2; D not resolved. Germline V CDR1 and CDR2: MGHRA, YSYEKL. Trimming left V 0 bases short and J 2 bases short, with 1 base between. The CDR3 is made up of 13 amino acids. The CDR3 region is CASSQDNTGELFF. Written as DNA, the CDR3 is TGCGCCAGCAGCCAAGATAACACCGGGGAGCTGTTTTTT.

The rearrangement joins TRBV9 to TRBJ2-7; D perhaps matches TRBD2 (5 bases). Trimming stripped 5 bases from V and 1 base from J, with 28 bases between. The CDR3 length is 19 residues. Germline values: CDR1 SGDLS, CDR2 YYNGEE. CDR3 nucleotide sequence: TGTGCCAGCAGGGGAGAAATTACTCCCCTAGCTCGGCGTTCCTACGAGCAGTACTTC. This encodes CASRGEITPLARRSYEQYF.

The gene calls are TRBV19 and TRBJ1-1, with TRBD1 matching 7 bases. The CDR3 spans 15 residues. Germline V gene lookup returns CDR1 LNHDA and CDR2 SQIVND (reference sequence). V shed 5 bases, J shed 4 bases, and the junction held 10 bases outside the gene matches. CDR3 nucleotide sequence: TGTGCCAGTAGTGCAAAGACAGGGTGGGCCACTGAAGCTTTCTTT. Its protein is CASSAKTGWATEAFF.

Only one count was recorded for this clone. The chain joins TRBV6-1 to TRBJ2-1; maybe TRBD2 (5 bases). CDR3 length: 13 amino acids. V was trimmed by 6 bases and J by 8 bases, leaving 14 bases between them. Germline lookup yields CDR1 MNHNS and CDR2 SASEGT. Written as DNA, the CDR3 is TGTGCCAGCAGGGGAGCAGGTTTTGATGAGCAGTTCTTC. It codes for CASRGAGFDEQFF.

J is TRBJ2-1 and V is TRBV7-9; 9 positions agree with TRBD2. Germline V gene sequence: CDR1 SEHNR, CDR2 FQNEAQ (reference sequence). With 5 bases clipped from V and 5 bases from J, the junction kept 7 bases outside the gene matches. The CDR3 loop spans 15 amino acids. The CDR3 region is CASSELAGINNEQFF. CDR3 bases: TGTGCCAGCAGCGAACTAGCGGGTATTAACAATGAGCAGTTCTTC.

The CDR3 here is CASSFPATGDLTDTQYF. Written as DNA, the CDR3 is TGTGCCAGCAGCTTCCCCGCGACAGGGGACCTCACAGATACGCAGTATTTT. The J gene is TRBJ2-3, the V gene TRBV7-8; 8 bases are a match to TRBD1. The CDR3 consists of 17 residues. V dropped 3 bases and J dropped 2; count of bases not matched to a gene: 10. Germline assignment: CDR1 SGHVS and CDR2 FQNEAQ.

The chain recombines TRBV5-6 with TRBJ1-5; 9 bases align to TRBD1. The CDR3 spans 15 residues. Germline V gene sequence: CDR1 SGHDT, CDR2 YYEEEE. The V segment lost 4 bases and the J segment 6 bases; nucleotides outside the gene matches: 8. In DNA, the CDR3 is TGTGCCAGCAGCCAAGGGACAGGGTGGGGTCAGCCCCAGCATTTT. Protein sequence: CASSQGTGWGQPQHF.

V gene TRBV7-9 combines with J gene TRBJ2-1, with D possibly matching TRBD2 (5 bases). This CDR3 comprises 17 residues. Trimming stripped 2 bases from V and 2 bases from J, with 16 bases between. CDR1 and CDR2 from the germline V gene are SEHNR and FQNEAQ (reference sequence). The CDR3 DNA reads as TGTGCCAGCAGCTTACCAGTAGGGAGTGTTACCTACAATGAGCAGTTCTTC. The encoded protein is CASSLPVGSVTYNEQFF. The variable domain in full, completed from reference TRBV7-9 and TRBJ2-1, reads DTGVSQNPRHKITKRGQNVTFRCDPISEHNRLYWYRQTLGQGPEFLTYFQNEAQLEKSRLLSDRFSAERPKGSFSTLEIQRTEQGDSAMYLCASSLPVGSVTYNEQFFGPGTRLTVL.